This TCR beta chain was obtained from a study of blood T cell repertoires in COVID-19. As for the study in general: Some COVID-19 samples were acute and others convalescent; all came from the United States, Italy and Spain. From T cells, B-cell-depleted T cells, or PBMCs came the material, which was cDNA or gDNA.

The assay was immunoSEQ multiplex PCR, and TCRdb's table has in-frame clones only and misses some. The sample has 200,000 or so clones; about nine tenths are singletons. Between the trimmed V and J ends, which lost 10 bases and 7 bases, there was a span of 18 bases. CDR3 length: 13 residues. CDR1 and CDR2 (germline): KGHDR, SFDVKD. Sequencing was performed on peripheral blood. V usage is TRBV24-1 and J usage is TRBJ2-5, with unresolved D. The sequence was collected from a man aged 65-85 years with active or convalescent COVID-19. CDR3 sequence: CATEGRLVGTQYF. Here the CDR3 DNA reads TGTGCCACAGAAGGTAGACTGGTCGGGACCCAGTACTTC.